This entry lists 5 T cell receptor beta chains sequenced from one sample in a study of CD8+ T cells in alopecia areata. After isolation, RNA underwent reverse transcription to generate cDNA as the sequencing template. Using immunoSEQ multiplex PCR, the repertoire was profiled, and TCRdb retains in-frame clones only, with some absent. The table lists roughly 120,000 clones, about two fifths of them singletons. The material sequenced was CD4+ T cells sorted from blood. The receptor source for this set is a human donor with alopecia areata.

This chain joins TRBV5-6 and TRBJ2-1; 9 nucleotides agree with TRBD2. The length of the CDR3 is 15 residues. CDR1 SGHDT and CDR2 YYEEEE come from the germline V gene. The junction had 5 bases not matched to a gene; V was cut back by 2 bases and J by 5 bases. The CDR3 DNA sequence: TGTGCCAGCAGCTTTCGGCGGGAGGGTGACAATGAGCAGTTCTTC. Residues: CASSFRREGDNEQFF.

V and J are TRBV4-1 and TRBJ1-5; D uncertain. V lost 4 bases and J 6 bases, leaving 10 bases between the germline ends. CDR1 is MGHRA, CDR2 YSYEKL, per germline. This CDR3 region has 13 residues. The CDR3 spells CASSPGVSQPQHF. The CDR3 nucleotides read TGCGCCAGCAGCCCAGGAGTGAGTCAGCCCCAGCATTTT.

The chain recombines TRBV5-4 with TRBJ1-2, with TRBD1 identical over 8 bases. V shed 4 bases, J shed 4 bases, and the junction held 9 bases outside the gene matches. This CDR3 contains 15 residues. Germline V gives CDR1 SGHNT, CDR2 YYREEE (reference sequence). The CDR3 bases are TGTGCCAGCAGCCCCCCTTCCGGGACAGGCTATGGCTACACCTTC. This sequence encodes CASSPPSGTGYGYTF.

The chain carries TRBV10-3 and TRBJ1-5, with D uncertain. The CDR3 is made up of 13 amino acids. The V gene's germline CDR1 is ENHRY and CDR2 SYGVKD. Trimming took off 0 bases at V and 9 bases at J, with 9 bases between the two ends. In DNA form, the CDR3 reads TGTGCCATCAGTGAGTCCACGAGGGCGCCCCAGCATTTT. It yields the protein CAISESTRAPQHF.

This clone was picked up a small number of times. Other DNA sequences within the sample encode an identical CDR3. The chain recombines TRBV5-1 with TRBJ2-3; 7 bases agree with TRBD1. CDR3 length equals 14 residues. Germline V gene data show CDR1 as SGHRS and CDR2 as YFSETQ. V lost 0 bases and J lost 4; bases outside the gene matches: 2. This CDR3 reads CASSLGQGADTQYF. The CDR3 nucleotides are TGCGCCAGCAGCTTGGGGCAGGGGGCAGATACGCAGTATTTT.